This T cell receptor beta chain originates from a study of blood T cell repertoires in COVID-19. Across the whole study: The United States, Italy and Spain were the sources of the acute and convalescent COVID-19 samples. T cells, B-cell-depleted T cells, or PBMCs provided the cDNA or gDNA that served as material.

Authors' processing steps: Amplification from reference gene primers served as the basis for estimated nucleated cell counts. The method was immunoSEQ multiplex PCR; TCRdb's version includes in-frame clones alone and lacks a portion of them. The D gene and trimming were derived from the DNA, and the V and J assignments and clone size from that table. In the table there are roughly 180,000 clones, 70% to 90% of which are singletons. Sequencing was carried out using peripheral blood. This TCR derives from a woman in her thirties with active or convalescent COVID-19.

The CDR3 region is CASSQEGSYTEAFF. In nucleotides, the CDR3 is TGTGCCAGCAGCCAAGAGGGGAGTTATACTGAAGCTTTCTTT. This chain links TRBV3-1 (or the pseudogene TRBV3-2) with TRBJ1-1; unclear D gene. The V gene lost 0 bases and the J gene lost 5 bases, with 10 bases spanning the gap. Germline V lookup: CDR1 LGHDT, CDR2 YNNKEL (reference sequence). This CDR3 spans 14 amino acids.